This T cell receptor beta chain was recorded in a study of CD8+ T cells in alopecia areata. As for the study in general: Treated patients took oral tofacitinib at 5 to 10 mg twice daily.

On this clone itself: The antigen is unknown.

The CDR3 spans 15 residues. Germline V gene lookup returns CDR1 SGHTA and CDR2 FQGNSA. With 4 bases removed from V and 0 bases from J, the gap between germline ends came to 13 bases. Treatment here: oral pan-JAK inhibitor, 5-10 mg twice daily. General observations from the study: Lesional scalp, notably in alopecia totalis/universalis, had clonality above that of normal scalp. Only one nonresponder was present, which leaves the link between baseline CD8+ expansion and response uncertain. Scalp and blood samples kept many expanded lesional clones throughout tofacitinib.

Sequencing relied on a cDNA template that was reverse transcribed from extracted RNA. Profiled with immunoSEQ multiplex PCR; TCRdb holds only in-frame clones, not every one. The sample holds about 180,000 clones; approximately 53% are singletons and the top ten take approximately 10%. This TCR was sampled from a human donor with alopecia areata. The sequences come from CD8+ T cells sorted from blood, collected at week 24, from a patient treated with tofacitinib. This chain joins TRBV7-2 and TRBJ2-7; weak D call: TRBD1 (5 bases). For the CDR3, the DNA is TGTGCCAGCAGCTCTACCCCAGGGTACTCCTACGAGCAGTACTTC. Translated: CASSSTPGYSYEQYF.